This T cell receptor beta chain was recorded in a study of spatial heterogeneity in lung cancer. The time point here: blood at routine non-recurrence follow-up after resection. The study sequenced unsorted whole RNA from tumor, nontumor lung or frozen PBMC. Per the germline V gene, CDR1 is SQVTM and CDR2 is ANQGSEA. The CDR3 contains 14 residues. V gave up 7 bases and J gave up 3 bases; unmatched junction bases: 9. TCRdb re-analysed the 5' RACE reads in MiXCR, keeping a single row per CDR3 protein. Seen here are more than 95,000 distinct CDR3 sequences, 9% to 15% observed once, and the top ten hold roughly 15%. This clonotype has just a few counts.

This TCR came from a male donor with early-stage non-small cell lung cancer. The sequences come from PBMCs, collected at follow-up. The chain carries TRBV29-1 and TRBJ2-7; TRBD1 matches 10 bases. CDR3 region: CSGTGTGDHYEQYF. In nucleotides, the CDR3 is TGCAGCGGTACCGGGACAGGGGACCACTACGAGCAGTACTTC.